The clone carrying this TCR beta chain was seen a few times. Antigen unknown. The CDR3 extends over 16 amino acids. CDR1 LGHNA and CDR2 YSLEER come from the germline V gene. V lost 0 bases, J lost 5 bases, and 10 bases stayed unmatched. Blood genomic DNA input for TRB amplification was about 240-500 ng. The data belong to a study of T and B cells in COVID-19 patients. The study, taken as a whole, reports: Early severe-case samples and blood from mildly ill patients during symptoms were in short supply. CD4+, regulatory T cell, CD8+ and sorted SARS-CoV-2-responsive or tetramer+ T cells were not yet sequenced. Patients with COVID-19 reportedly showed strongly skewed T cell receptor beta variable and joining gene usage.

BIOMED2 TRB-A/B primer pools were used in multiplex TRB PCR. TCRdb re-called the multiplex PCR reads with MiXCR, one entry per CDR3 protein. The table has roughly 8,400 distinct CDR3 sequences, about 26% seen once; the top ten hold 5.5% to 6.5%. Sequenced: blood. The source of this sequence is a human donor who had recovered from COVID-19. V is TRBV4-3 and J is TRBJ2-7; 7 bases match TRBD1. The DNA of the CDR3 is TGCGCCAGCAGCCAAGAGCCCTGGGACAGCCGTGACGAGCAGTACTTC. Its translation: CASSQEPWDSRDEQYF.